Each of the 2 T cell receptor beta chains below was sequenced from the same sample in a study of cytomegalovirus exposure and HLA in healthy donors. The study ran its PCR with 60 Vbeta and 13 Jbeta primers. Libraries were prepared by immunoSEQ multiplex PCR; TCRdb keeps only in-frame clonotypes and omits some of them. Counted here are about 140,000 clones, approximately 80% occurring once; the ten biggest clones make up about an eighth. Sequencing was carried out using PBMCs. The receptors derive from a woman aged 40 to 50 in good health and CMV-seronegative.

The chain joins TRBV28 to TRBJ2-7; 14 positions agree with TRBD2. V lost 2 bases and J lost 1; bases outside the gene matches: 13. The CDR3 runs 20 residues. CDR1 and CDR2 from the germline V gene are MDHEN and SYDVKM. CDR3 region: CASSLGGSGTSGRGSYEQYF. CDR3 bases: TGTGCCAGCAGTTTAGGAGGCTCCGGGACTAGCGGGAGAGGATCCTACGAGCAGTACTTC.

A single count supports this clone. The CDR3 reads CASSINAGDQPQHF. CDR3 nucleotides: TGTGCCAGTAGTATTAATGCGGGGGATCAGCCCCAGCATTTT. The chain is built from TRBV19 and TRBJ1-5, with D possibly TRBD1 on 5 matching bases. V was cut by 3 bases and J by 5 bases, with 11 bases left in between. From germline, CDR1 is LNHDA and CDR2 SQIVND (reference sequence). The CDR3 is 14 residues long.